A single sample gave rise to the 3 T cell receptor beta chains below, sequenced in a study of shared clonotypes between healthy human individuals. Using immunoSEQ multiplex PCR, the repertoire was profiled, and TCRdb retains in-frame clones only, with some absent. The profile shows some 1.5 million clones, approximately 97% of them singletons. Sequencing input: naive CD4+ T cells sorted from blood. The sample's subset: CD45RA+ positively selected. These TCRs come from a man younger than 40 in good health.

J is TRBJ2-2 and V is TRBV4-3, with 9 positions matching TRBD2. J lost 7 bases, V lost 0 bases, and 12 bases had no gene match. Germline values: CDR1 LGHNA, CDR2 YSLEER. The CDR3 length is 18 residues. The CDR3 sequence: CASSQELSGSRILGELFF. CDR3 nucleotides: TGCGCCAGCAGCCAAGAGCTTAGCGGGAGCAGAATCCTCGGGGAGCTGTTTTTT.

V and J are TRBV28 and TRBJ2-7; D perhaps matches TRBD1 (6 bases). Trimming left V 3 bases short and J 4 bases short, with 19 bases between. Germline-derived CDR1 and CDR2 are MDHEN and SYDVKM. CDR3 length equals 16 residues. CDR3 sequence: CASSFFLRGYVYEQYF. The CDR3 DNA reads TGTGCCAGCAGTTTCTTCCTCAGGGGATACGTGTACGAGCAGTACTTC.

This rearrangement joins TRBV29-1 to TRBJ2-2, with D uncertain. Germline V gene sequence: CDR1 SQVTM, CDR2 ANQGSEA. This CDR3 has 14 residues. Trimming shortened V by 0 bases and J by 4 bases, and 9 bases separated the two germline ends. The CDR3 reads CSVEEAATTGELFF. CDR3 sequence (DNA): TGCAGCGTTGAAGAGGCAGCTACCACCGGGGAGCTGTTTTTT.